This is a list of T cell receptor beta chains from one sample in a study of shared clonotypes between healthy human individuals. TCRdb's copy holds only in-frame clones and misses some; the assay was immunoSEQ multiplex PCR. Of over a million clones in the sample, around three quarters were seen once. The sequencing input was memory CD4+ T cells from PBMCs. These receptors came from a man between 18 and 35 years old in good health. Some clones in this sample may be carry-over from other donors' samples. Each CDR3 is given with its conserved first and last residue. The D gene is left open where the match is weak. Some rows mark clone size as missing; the rest say once, few, many or name a class of expanded clone.

j_call d_call v_call clone_size cdr3_nt cdr3_aa
TRBJ1-4 . TRBV9 few TGTGCCAGCGCTCTAGGAGGGTATGAAGCTGAAAAACTGTTTTTT CASALGGYEAEKLFF
TRBJ2-7 TRBD1 TRBV6-1 . TGTGCCAGCAGCGCCCGAAGGACAGGGGCCCACGAGCAGTACTTC CASSARRTGAHEQYF
TRBJ2-2 . TRBV7-2 . TGTGCCAGCAGGGAGACTAGGGACACCGGGGAGCTGTTTTTT CASRETRDTGELFF
TRBJ2-1 TRBD2 TRBV7-9 . TGTGCCAGCAGCCCAAGGCTAGCGGATGGGAATGAGCAGTTCTTC CASSPRLADGNEQFF
TRBJ2-1 . TRBV2 many TGTGCCAGCAGTCTCATAGCCGGAGAGCAGTTCTTC CASSLIAGEQFF
TRBJ2-1 TRBD2 TRBV7-2 . TGTGCCAGCAGCTTACCTAGCGGAGGCTCCTACAATGAGCAGTTCTTC CASSLPSGGSYNEQFF
TRBJ2-5 TRBD2 TRBV10-3 . TGTGCCATCTCTGCCGGGGGGACTAGCGGTAAAGAGACCCAGTACTTC CAISAGGTSGKETQYF
TRBJ2-7 . TRBV28 . TGTGCCAGCAGTCGTGGGGGGCGCGGTTACGAGCAGTACTTC CASSRGGRGYEQYF
TRBJ2-7 . TRBV16 . TGTGCCAGCAGCCAATCGATGGACAGAGTAATTAAGCGCGAGCAGTACTTC CASSQSMDRVIKREQYF
TRBJ2-7 TRBD1 TRBV5-4 . TGTGCCAGCAGCTTGGACAGGGGATTCTACGAGCAGTACTTC CASSLDRGFYEQYF
TRBJ2-1 TRBD1 TRBV5-6 . TGTGCCAGCAGCACAGTCATAGGGACAGGGGTGATAAAGCAGTTCTTC CASSTVIGTGVIKQFF
TRBJ1-2 . TRBV19 . TGTGCCAGTAGTATCCGCAGGTTGGATGGCTACACCTTC CASSIRRLDGYTF
TRBJ2-5 . TRBV4-1 . TGCGCCAGCAGCCAAGGGAGCCCCCCAGAGACCCAGTACTTC CASSQGSPPETQYF
TRBJ2-1 . TRBV5-1 . TGCGCCAGCAAGATAACGCTGGGGGCTTACAATGAGCAGTTCTTC CASKITLGAYNEQFF
TRBJ1-5 TRBD1 TRBV7-2 . TGTGCCAGCAGCCCGGGACAGGGGTTTTTTCAGCCCCAGCATTTT CASSPGQGFFQPQHF
TRBJ1-3 . TRBV10-2 . TGCGCCAGCAGTGAGTCGGGCGGGAGAAACACCATATATTTT CASSESGGRNTIYF
TRBJ1-1 . TRBV9 . TGTGCCAGCAGCGTAGGCAGGGCCTTCACTGAAGCTTTCTTT CASSVGRAFTEAFF
TRBJ2-7 . TRBV7-2 . TGTGCCAGCAGCTTAGGACCCCGCGCTGTCTTC CASSLGPRAVF
TRBJ1-1 TRBD1 TRBV20-1 once TGCAGTGTCACACAGGGGGGTGAAGCTTTCTTT CSVTQGGEAFF
TRBJ2-1 . TRBV6-5 . TGTGCCAGCAGTTACTTGGCCGGGGGCGCCTACAATGAGCAGTTCTTC CASSYLAGGAYNEQFF
TRBJ2-7 . TRBV9 . TGTGCCAGCAGTCGAACAGGGACCTACGAGCAGTACTTC CASSRTGTYEQYF
TRBJ2-3 . TRBV7-2 . TGTGCCAGCAGCAAAACTCATAATCCCAGCACAGATACGCAGTATTTT CASSKTHNPSTDTQYF
TRBJ2-2 . TRBV6-5 . TGTGCCAGCGGGGGTGACAGGTCGCACACCGGGGAGCTGTTTTTT CASGGDRSHTGELFF
TRBJ2-7 TRBD2 TRBV19 . TGTGCCAGTGCTCCGACTAGCGGGACCGCCTACGAGCAGTACTTC CASAPTSGTAYEQYF
TRBJ2-2 . TRBV11-2 . TGTGCCAGCAGCTTAGTAGGGAACACCGGGGAGCTGTTTTTT CASSLVGNTGELFF
TRBJ2-2 TRBD2 TRBV5-1 . TGCGCCAGCAGCTCTACCCCATACTTTAGCGGGAGGGACGGCGGGGAGCTGTTTTTT CASSSTPYFSGRDGGELFF
TRBJ1-1 TRBD1 TRBV29-1 many TGCAGCGTAGACAGGGGCTGGGGGATGGACACTGAAGCTTTCTTT CSVDRGWGMDTEAFF
TRBJ1-1 . TRBV5-1 . TGCGCCAGCAGCTTGAGGAGGGGGAACACTGAAGCTTTCTTT CASSLRRGNTEAFF
TRBJ2-1 . TRBV5-1 . TGCGCCAGCAGCTTCAGCGAGAATGAGCAGTTCTTC CASSFSENEQFF
TRBJ2-1 . TRBV7-2 . TGTGCCAGCAGCACACTCGCGGGGTACAATGAGCAGTTCTTC CASSTLAGYNEQFF
TRBJ2-7 . TRBV7-2 . TGTGCCAGCAGCAAGACGGCAACCTACGAGCAGTACTTC CASSKTATYEQYF
TRBJ2-1 . TRBV20-1 . TGCAGTGCTGTTCAGCGGGAGCAGTTCTTC CSAVQREQFF
TRBJ1-1 . TRBV30 . TGTGCCTGGAGTGTATCGCGGGGGCGAATTGAAGCTTTCTTT CAWSVSRGRIEAFF
TRBJ1-2 . TRBV29-1 . TGCAGCGTTGTGTCAGGGGCTGGTGGCTACACCTTC CSVVSGAGGYTF
TRBJ1-3 TRBD1 TRBV5-6 . TGTGCCAGCAGCTTAGGACAGGGGAGTTGGACCATATATTTT CASSLGQGSWTIYF
TRBJ2-2 . TRBV11-3 . TGTGCCAGCAGGCCAGGCCAGGGGTCCCGACCGAACACCGGGGAGCTGTTTTTT CASRPGQGSRPNTGELFF
TRBJ2-5 TRBD1 TRBV28 . TGTGCCAGCGCGACCCGGACAGGGGGTAGGGAGACCCAGTACTTC CASATRTGGRETQYF
TRBJ2-2 . TRBV19 . TGTGCCAGTAGTTTACGGGCACCCGGTGGGACCGGGGAGCTGTTTTTT CASSLRAPGGTGELFF
TRBJ2-5 . TRBV5-1 . TGCGCCAGCAGCTGGACGGGTCAAGAGACCCAGTACTTC CASSWTGQETQYF
TRBJ2-7 . TRBV21-1 once TGTGCCAGCAGCTCCCACCTACTAGCGAGAGACGAGCAGTACTTC CASSSHLLARDEQYF
TRBJ2-7 . TRBV27 once TGTGCCAGCAGTTCCTCCCAGGGGAGCTCCTACGAGCAGTACTTC CASSSSQGSSYEQYF
TRBJ2-4 . TRBV28 . TGTGCCAGCAGCCCCCTAAGTAGCGGTGAAAACATTCAGTACTTC CASSPLSSGENIQYF
TRBJ1-4 TRBD1 TRBV11-2 . TGTGCCAGCAGCTCGAACCGGGACAGGCATGAAAAACTGTTTTTT CASSSNRDRHEKLFF
TRBJ1-1 . TRBV28 few TGTGCCAGCAGGAAACACGGCACTGAAGCTTTCTTT CASRKHGTEAFF
TRBJ2-7 TRBD2 TRBV6-5 . TGTGCCAGCAGCAACATAGCGGGAGCTAACGAGCAGTACTTC CASSNIAGANEQYF
TRBJ2-6 . TRBV11-2 . TGTGCCAGCAGCCCCTTTGTCAAGGTGGGGGCCAACGTCCTGACTTTC CASSPFVKVGANVLTF
TRBJ2-7 . TRBV11-3 once TGTGCCAGCAGCTCTCCGGATTCCTACGAGCAGTACTTC CASSSPDSYEQYF
TRBJ1-1 TRBD1 TRBV7-9 many TGTGCCAGCAGCCAAGGGATGCACAGGGGAAGGAACACTGAAGCTTTCTTT CASSQGMHRGRNTEAFF
TRBJ2-3 TRBD2 TRBV2 once TGTGCCAGCAGACCCCGGACTAGCGGGGGCACAGATACGCAGTATTTT CASRPRTSGGTDTQYF
TRBJ2-2 . TRBV27 . TGTGCCAGCAGTTTCGCTCCGAGCAACACCGGGGAGCTGTTTTTT CASSFAPSNTGELFF
TRBJ2-5 . TRBV7-3 . TGTGCCAGCAGCTTATTCGGGAGCGGGGAGACCCAGTACTTC CASSLFGSGETQYF
TRBJ2-5 TRBD2 TRBV13 . TGTGCCAGCAAGACTAGCAGCGCGGAGACCCAGTACTTC CASKTSSAETQYF
TRBJ2-2 . TRBV19 . TGTGCCAGTAGTATGCTAGCTGCGGGTACCGGGGAGCTGTTTTTT CASSMLAAGTGELFF
TRBJ2-7 . TRBV20-1 . TGCAGGGCCCGAGGTGACTACGAGCAGTACTTC CRARGDYEQYF
TRBJ2-2 . TRBV7-3 . TGTGCCAGCAGCTTAGGTCAGAACACCGGGGAGCTGTTTTTT CASSLGQNTGELFF
TRBJ1-1 TRBD1 TRBV29-1 . TGCAGCGTTCTCTCCGGGACAGGGGGCGTCGGGGAAGCTTTCTTT CSVLSGTGGVGEAFF
TRBJ2-5 . TRBV28 . TGTGCCAGCCAACTCGGGCCTAGGGAGACCCAGTACTTC CASQLGPRETQYF